These 18 T cell receptor beta chains originate from one sample sequenced in a study of cytomegalovirus exposure and HLA in healthy donors. PCR primers comprised 60 Vbeta and 13 Jbeta primers. TCRdb's copy holds only in-frame clones and misses some; the assay was immunoSEQ multiplex PCR. The sample lists more than 200,000 clones; more than 75% were seen once. Sequenced material: PBMCs. Source of these receptors: a human donor in good health.

The rearrangement links TRBV19 to TRBJ2-3; a weak D match, TRBD2 (7 bases). The CDR3 covers 14 residues. The V and J ends lost 5 bases and 2 bases respectively, with 11 bases between them. The germline gives CDR1 LNHDA, CDR2 SQIVND (reference sequence). The CDR3 spells CASSWGGHTDTQYF. Here the CDR3 DNA reads TGTGCCAGTAGTTGGGGGGGACACACAGATACGCAGTATTTT.

The V gene is TRBV4-1, the J gene TRBJ2-7; D unresolved. CDR1 MGHRA and CDR2 YSYEKL come from the germline V gene. Trimming took 0 bases from V and 0 from J, leaving 15 bases between them. The CDR3 length is 17 residues. As DNA, the CDR3 is TGCGCCAGCAGCCAAGAACATATGAGCGTAACCTCCTACGAGCAGTACTTC. It encodes CASSQEHMSVTSYEQYF.

In its sample, this clone was seen once. This rearrangement joins TRBV2 to TRBJ1-6; D remains ambiguous. The CDR3 contains 16 residues. Germline lookup yields CDR1 SNHLY and CDR2 FYNNEI. V was pared by 6 bases and J by 0 bases, with 12 bases between. DNA for the CDR3: TGTGCCAGCAGGGATACAGAGAGCTCCTATAATTCACCCCTCCACTTT. It codes for CASRDTESSYNSPLHF.

J is TRBJ1-2 and V is TRBV6-5, with TRBD1 as a possible D gene (6 bases). The V gene lost 4 bases and the J gene lost 3 bases, with 9 bases spanning the gap. The CDR3 is 13 residues long. Germline V gene data show CDR1 as MNHEY and CDR2 as SVGAGI. CDR3 sequence reads: CASSFTGHYGYTF. Written as DNA, the CDR3 is TGTGCCAGCAGTTTTACAGGGCACTATGGCTACACCTTC.

V usage is TRBV27 and J usage is TRBJ2-3, with 8 bases lining up with TRBD1. Germline V lookup: CDR1 MNHEY, CDR2 SMNVEV (reference sequence). CDR3 size: 13 residues. The trim removed 6 bases at V and 2 bases at J, leaving 1 base unmatched. CDR3: CASRTGDTDTQYF. The CDR3 region has the DNA TGTGCCAGCAGGACAGGGGACACAGATACGCAGTATTTT.

The V call is TRBV5-1, the J call TRBJ2-1; a weak D match, TRBD2 (6 bases). Trimming took 3 bases from V and 1 from J, leaving 11 bases between them. The CDR3 extends over 15 amino acids. Germline lookup yields CDR1 SGHRS and CDR2 YFSETQ. CDR3 region: CASSWDGGSYNEQFF. CDR3 coding DNA: TGCGCCAGCAGCTGGGACGGGGGTTCCTACAATGAGCAGTTCTTC. Using reference TRBV5-1 and TRBJ2-1 for the parts outside the CDR3, the full variable domain is KAGVTQTPRYLIKTRGQQVTLSCSPISGHRSVSWYQQTPGQGLQFLFEYFSETQRNKGNFPGRFSGRQFSNSRSEMNVSTLELGDSALYLCASSWDGGSYNEQFFGPGTRLTVL.

This chain joins TRBV28 and TRBJ1-5; a possible D gene is TRBD1 (6 bases). Germline values: CDR1 MDHEN, CDR2 SYDVKM. This CDR3 has 18 residues. The V gene lost 5 bases and the J gene lost 0 bases, with 20 bases spanning the gap. In DNA form, the CDR3 reads TGTGCCAGCAGTGATCCCTTGACAGGTCTTAATAGCAATCAGCCCCAGCATTTT. The encoded protein is CASSDPLTGLNSNQPQHF. Based on the CDR3 plus reference TRBV28 and TRBJ1-5, the full variable domain is DVKVTQSSRYLVKRTGEKVFLECVQDMDHENMFWYRQDPGLGLRLIYFSYDVKMKEKGDIPEGYSVSREKKERFSLILESASTNQTSMYLCASSDPLTGLNSNQPQHFGDGTRLSIL.

The chain has TRBV15 and TRBJ2-2; D unclear. V lost 3 bases and J lost 6, with 11 bases in between. Per the germline V gene, CDR1 is LNHNV and CDR2 is YYDKDF (reference sequence). The CDR3 length is 14 residues. The CDR3 DNA reads as TGTGCCACCAGCAGGGGCCCACCCGCCGGGGAGCTGTTTTTT. This codes for CATSRGPPAGELFF.

Here the CDR3 reads CSARTSGPYEQYF. The CDR3 DNA is TGCAGCGCTAGGACTAGCGGACCCTACGAGCAGTACTTC. The V and J genes are TRBV29-1 and TRBJ2-7, with 10 nucleotides matching TRBD2. The CDR3 consists of 13 residues. Germline assignment: CDR1 SQVTM and CDR2 ANQGSEA. V dropped 7 bases and J dropped 2; count of bases not matched to a gene: 5.

The rearrangement uses TRBV28 and TRBJ1-5; D perhaps matches TRBD1 (5 bases). The CDR3 has 15 amino acids. Germline V gene sequence: CDR1 MDHEN, CDR2 SYDVKM. V was shortened by 8 bases and J by 5 bases, with 19 bases between the two germline ends. The CDR3 DNA reads TGTGCCAGCCTAAACTGGGGCCTGGGGTATCAGCCCCAGCATTTT. This encodes CASLNWGLGYQPQHF. The full variable domain, with the rest looked up from reference TRBV28 and TRBJ1-5, is DVKVTQSSRYLVKRTGEKVFLECVQDMDHENMFWYRQDPGLGLRLIYFSYDVKMKEKGDIPEGYSVSREKKERFSLILESASTNQTSMYLCASLNWGLGYQPQHFGDGTRLSIL.

V gene TRBV2 combines with J gene TRBJ2-5, with D unclear. The length of the CDR3 is 13 residues. CDR1 and CDR2 from the germline V gene are SNHLY and FYNNEI. Trimming cost V 7 bases and J 1 base, with 10 bases left between them. The CDR3 is CASNPELQETQYF. As DNA, the CDR3 is TGTGCCAGCAACCCGGAGCTCCAAGAGACCCAGTACTTC.

This chain links TRBV27 with TRBJ2-7; 9 bases line up with TRBD2. The J segment lost 1 base and the V segment lost 5 bases, leaving 9 bases of the junction unmatched. The CDR3 is 16 amino acids. From germline, CDR1 is MNHEY and CDR2 SMNVEV (reference sequence). Here the CDR3 DNA reads TGTGCCAGCAGTCCCTCCCAGCGGGAGGTTTCCTACGAGCAGTACTTC. This translates into CASSPSQREVSYEQYF.

This clone was observed once. The sample has other DNA sequences that encode this CDR3 too. This chain links TRBV27 with TRBJ2-7; 14 nucleotides agree with TRBD2. CDR1 and CDR2 from the germline V gene are MNHEY and SMNVEV (reference sequence). The CDR3 spans 15 residues. The V and J ends lost 4 bases and 3 bases, in that order; junction bases with no gene match: 2. Written as DNA, the CDR3 is TGTGCCAGCAGTTCGGGACTAGCGGGAGACTACGAGCAGTACTTC. Amino acid sequence: CASSSGLAGDYEQYF.

The gene calls are TRBV7-2 and TRBJ2-7; 8 bases are shared with TRBD1. CDR1 SGHTA and CDR2 FQGNSA come from the germline V gene. The CDR3 totals 18 residues. Unmatched junction bases numbered 12, after V lost 1 base and J lost 1 base. The CDR3 spells CASSLVLRTGSFSYEQYF. For the CDR3, the DNA is TGTGCCAGCAGCTTAGTGTTAAGGACAGGGAGCTTTTCCTACGAGCAGTACTTC.

This clone was seen only once. Mismatch with germline at one junction end may stem from a read error. The gene calls are TRBV7-2 and TRBJ2-7; 11 nucleotides agree with TRBD2. Germline lookup yields CDR1 SGHTA and CDR2 FQGNSA. The CDR3 totals 16 residues. The CDR3 DNA follows: TGTGCCAGCAGCTTAGCTAGCGGGAGGGCCTCCCACGAGCAGTACTTC. Protein product: CASSLASGRASHEQYF. Using reference TRBV7-2 and TRBJ2-7 for the parts outside the CDR3, the full variable domain is GAGVSQSPSNKVTEKGKDVELRCDPISGHTALYWYRQSLGQGLEFLIYFQGNSAPDKSGLPSDRFSAERTGGSVSTLTIQRTQQEDSAVYLCASSLASGRASHEQYFGPGTRLTVT.

This clone was seen more than once but under ten times. This chain uses TRBV7-2 with TRBJ2-7, with no clear D. The CDR3 totals 14 residues. V gave up 1 base and J gave up 0 bases, with 7 bases separating them. The V gene's germline CDR1 is SGHTA and CDR2 FQGNSA. Here the CDR3 reads CASSLGTNSYEQYF. The CDR3 nucleotides read TGTGCCAGCAGCTTAGGAACAAACTCCTACGAGCAGTACTTC.

The chain is built from TRBV28 and TRBJ2-1; TRBD2 aligns across 11 bases. V trimming: 6 bases; J trimming: 5 bases; junction bases outside the gene matches: 3. Germline lookup yields CDR1 MDHEN and CDR2 SYDVKM. This CDR3 is built from 14 residues. The CDR3 loop reads CASSETSGNNEQFF. Written as DNA, the CDR3 is TGTGCCAGCAGCGAGACTAGCGGGAACAATGAGCAGTTCTTC. The full variable domain, its missing parts supplied by reference TRBV28 and TRBJ2-1, is DVKVTQSSRYLVKRTGEKVFLECVQDMDHENMFWYRQDPGLGLRLIYFSYDVKMKEKGDIPEGYSVSREKKERFSLILESASTNQTSMYLCASSETSGNNEQFFGPGTRLTVL.

This clone came up a few times. The chain links TRBV10-3 to TRBJ1-1, with 7 bases identical to TRBD1. The V and J ends lost 8 bases and 2 bases, in that order; junction bases with no gene match: 5. Germline assignment: CDR1 ENHRY and CDR2 SYGVKD. CDR3 length equals 13 residues. For the CDR3, the DNA is TGTGCCATCCTCCGGGACAGCAACACTGAAGCTTTCTTT. It is translated as CAILRDSNTEAFF.